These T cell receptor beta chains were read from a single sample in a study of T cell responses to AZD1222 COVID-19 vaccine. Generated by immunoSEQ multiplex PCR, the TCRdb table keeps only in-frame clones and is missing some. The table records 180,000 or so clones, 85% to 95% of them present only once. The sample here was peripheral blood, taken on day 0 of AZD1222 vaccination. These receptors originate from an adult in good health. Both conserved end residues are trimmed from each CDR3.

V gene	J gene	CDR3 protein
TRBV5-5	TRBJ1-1	ASSFDRGIEAF
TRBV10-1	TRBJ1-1	ASRSVEGTEAF
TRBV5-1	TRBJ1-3	ASSLGDTYSGNTIY
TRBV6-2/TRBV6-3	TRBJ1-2	ASSSKGGGYT
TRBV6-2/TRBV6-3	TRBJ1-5	ASSYESGLYQPQH
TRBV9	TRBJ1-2	ASSGRAGSNYGYT
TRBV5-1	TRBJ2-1	ASSPRRTGSSYNEQF
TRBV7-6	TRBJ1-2	ASSLGTGSAEGYT
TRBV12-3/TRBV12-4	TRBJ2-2	ASPSGDTGELF
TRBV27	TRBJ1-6	ASSSRRSDNSPLH
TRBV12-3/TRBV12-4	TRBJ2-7	ASSLTSSYEQY
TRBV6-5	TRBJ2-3	ASRGTGRGDTQY
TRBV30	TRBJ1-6	AWSVSRGENSPLH
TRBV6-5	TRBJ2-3	ASRKTGGLNTQY
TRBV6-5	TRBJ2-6	ASSYSYGSGANVLT
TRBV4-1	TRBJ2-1	ASSQEAGVLYNEQF
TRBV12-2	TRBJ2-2	ASRNAPGELF
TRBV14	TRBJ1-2	ASSRDDVNYGYT
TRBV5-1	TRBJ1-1	ASSLGTAGGTTEAF
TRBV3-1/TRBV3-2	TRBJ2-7	ASSQDRGHYEQY
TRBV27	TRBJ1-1	ASSFQGNTEAF
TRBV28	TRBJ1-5	ASTSGTDYHSNQPQH
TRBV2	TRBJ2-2	ASSKGGTGELF
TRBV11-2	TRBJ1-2	ASSPGVGRQYGYT
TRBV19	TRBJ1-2	ASRTLVDNYGYT
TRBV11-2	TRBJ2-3	ASSLIGDTQY
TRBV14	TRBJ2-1	ASNPTGYEQF
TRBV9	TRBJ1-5	ASSVGGERPQPQH
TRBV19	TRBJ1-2	ASSILDREGGYT
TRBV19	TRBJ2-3	ASSIVGLPADTQY
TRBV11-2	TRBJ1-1	ASSLGVSPRAF
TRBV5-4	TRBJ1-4	ASSLAGGRNEKLF
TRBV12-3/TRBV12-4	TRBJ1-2	ASSQDGRYGYT
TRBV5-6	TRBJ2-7	ASSGRIVSYEQY
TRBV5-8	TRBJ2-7	ASSLTGYQAYEQY
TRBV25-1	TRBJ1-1	ASSGEGQGVVRTEAF
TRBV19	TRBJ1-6	ASSGQGDSPLH
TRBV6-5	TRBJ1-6	ASSYPADYNSPLH
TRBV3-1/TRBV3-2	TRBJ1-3	ASSQGTWTNSGNTIY
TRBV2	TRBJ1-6	ASRNDGGNSPLH
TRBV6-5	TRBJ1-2	ASSYDRVRGYT
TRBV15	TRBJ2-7	ATSTGYSYEQY
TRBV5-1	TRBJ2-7	APRYEQY
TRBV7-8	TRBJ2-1	ASSPGEQVEQF
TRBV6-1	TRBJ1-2	ASSEVSRHGYT
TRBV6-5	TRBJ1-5	ASSSGGGGNQPQH
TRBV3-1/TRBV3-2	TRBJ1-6	ASSQARGQRSYNSPLH
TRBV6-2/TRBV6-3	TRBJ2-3	ASSSRTSGGASDTQY
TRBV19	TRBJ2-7	ASSGISYEQY
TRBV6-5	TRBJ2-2	ASSYAGTGELF
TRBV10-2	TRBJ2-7	ASSESRVAVYYEQY
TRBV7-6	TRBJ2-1	ASSLGAGGDTEQF